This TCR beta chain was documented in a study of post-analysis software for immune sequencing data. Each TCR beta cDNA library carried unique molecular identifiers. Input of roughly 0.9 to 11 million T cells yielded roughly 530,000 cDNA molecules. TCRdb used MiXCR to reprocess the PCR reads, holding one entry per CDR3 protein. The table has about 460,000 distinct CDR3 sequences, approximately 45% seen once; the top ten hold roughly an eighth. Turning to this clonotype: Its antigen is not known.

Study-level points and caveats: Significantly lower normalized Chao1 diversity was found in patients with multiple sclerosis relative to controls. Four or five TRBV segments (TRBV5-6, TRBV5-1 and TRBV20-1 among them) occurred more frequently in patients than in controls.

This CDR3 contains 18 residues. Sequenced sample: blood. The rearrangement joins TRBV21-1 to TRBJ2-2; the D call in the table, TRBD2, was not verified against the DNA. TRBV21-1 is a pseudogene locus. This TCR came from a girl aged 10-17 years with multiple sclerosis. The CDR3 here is CASSSTTSGRAAAGELFF. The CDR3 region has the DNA TGTGCCAGCAGCTCAACGACTAGCGGGAGGGCCGCGGCCGGGGAGCTGTTTTTT.